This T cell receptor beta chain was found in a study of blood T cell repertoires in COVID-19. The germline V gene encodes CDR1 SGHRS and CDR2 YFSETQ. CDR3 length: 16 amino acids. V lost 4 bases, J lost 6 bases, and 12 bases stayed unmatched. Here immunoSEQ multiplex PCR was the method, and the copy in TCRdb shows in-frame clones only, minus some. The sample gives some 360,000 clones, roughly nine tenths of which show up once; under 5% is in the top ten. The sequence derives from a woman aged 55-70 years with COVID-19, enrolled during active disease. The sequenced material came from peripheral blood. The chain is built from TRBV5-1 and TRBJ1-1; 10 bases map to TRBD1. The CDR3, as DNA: TGCGCCAGCAGCCCGTACCAGGGACAGGGGTTGGCTGAAGCTTTCTTT. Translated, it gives CASSPYQGQGLAEAFF.